The 28 T cell receptor beta chains in this list originate from one sample, sequenced in a study of blood T cell repertoires in COVID-19. TCRdb's table, derived via immunoSEQ multiplex PCR, lists solely in-frame clones and lacks some. The table lists under 200,000 clones, about four fifths of them singletons. Sequencing was carried out using peripheral blood. These receptors originate from a woman aged 40 to 50 with acute or convalescent COVID-19.

V and J are TRBV6-1 and TRBJ1-5; D gene ambiguous. Germline V gene sequence: CDR1 MNHNS, CDR2 SASEGT. V lost 2 bases and J 7 bases, leaving 18 bases between the germline ends. The CDR3 runs to 16 residues. The CDR3 here is CASSETGGSSRQPQHF. DNA of the CDR3: TGTGCCAGCAGTGAAACCGGCGGATCTTCGAGGCAGCCCCAGCATTTT.

The chain combines TRBV18 with TRBJ1-1; 8 bases match TRBD1. J lost 1 base, V lost 8 bases, and 0 bases had no gene match. CDR3 length equals 12 residues. The germline V gene encodes CDR1 KGHSH and CDR2 LQKENI. CDR3 amino acids: CASGTGNTEAFF. CDR3 DNA sequence: TGTGCCAGCGGGACAGGGAACACTGAAGCTTTCTTT.

This rearrangement joins TRBV3-1 (or the pseudogene TRBV3-2) to TRBJ1-5; D is unresolved. Germline CDR1 is LGHDT and CDR2 is YNNKEL (reference sequence). V lost 4 bases and J 6 bases, leaving 10 bases between the germline ends. The CDR3 has 13 residues. DNA for the CDR3: TGTGCCAGCAGCCCGGGGTTAGGTCAGCCCCAGCATTTT. Amino acids: CASSPGLGQPQHF.

The chain couples TRBV3-1 (or the pseudogene TRBV3-2) to TRBJ2-5; 9 bases are a match to TRBD2. Germline values: CDR1 LGHDT, CDR2 YNNKEL (reference sequence). Trimming at V came to 2 bases and at J to 5 bases, leaving 9 bases not matched to a gene. CDR3 length: 16 amino acids. As DNA, the CDR3 is TGTGCCAGCAGCCAAAGCCCGCGGGGGGGCGGCGAGACCCAGTACTTC. Its translation is CASSQSPRGGGETQYF.

V gene TRBV4-2 combines with J gene TRBJ2-1, with D possibly matching TRBD2 (6 bases). V was pared by 7 bases and J by 8 bases, with 21 bases between. The CDR3 covers 15 residues. Germline values: CDR1 LGHNA, CDR2 YNFKEQ. CDR3 sequence (DNA): TGTGCCAGCACCGGCGGGGCACTAGTGGGCGATGAGCAGTTCTTC. Its protein is CASTGGALVGDEQFF.

V and J are TRBV7-9 and TRBJ2-7; D remains ambiguous. Germline-derived CDR1 and CDR2 are SEHNR and FQNEAQ (reference sequence). V gave up 0 bases and J gave up 1 base, with 7 bases separating them. The CDR3 has 14 residues. The CDR3 DNA sequence: TGTGCCAGCAGCTTAGCGCTACAGTCCTACGAGCAGTACTTC. Translation gives CASSLALQSYEQYF.

The chain is built from TRBV28 and TRBJ2-7, with D tentatively TRBD2 (5 bases). Germline-derived CDR1 and CDR2 are MDHEN and SYDVKM. This CDR3 is built from 12 residues. The V gene lost 7 bases and the J gene lost 6 bases, with 13 bases spanning the gap. The DNA for the CDR3 is TGTGCCAGCACCGCGGCCCGGGGCGAGCAGTACTTC. This gives the protein CASTAARGEQYF.

This chain uses TRBV7-9 with TRBJ2-5; 7 bases fit TRBD1. The CDR3 covers 15 residues. Germline V CDR1 and CDR2: SEHNR, FQNEAQ (reference sequence). V lost 5 bases, J lost 2 bases, and 8 bases stayed unmatched. CDR3 region: CASSPWDSGQETQYF. CDR3 nucleotide sequence: TGTGCCAGCAGCCCATGGGACAGTGGACAAGAGACCCAGTACTTC.

This sequence joins TRBV5-6 and TRBJ1-4; unclear D gene. The CDR3 loop spans 15 amino acids. The V gene lost 1 base and the J gene lost 6 bases, with 13 bases spanning the gap. The germline V gene has CDR1 SGHDT and CDR2 YYEEEE. CDR3 in DNA: TGTGCCAGCAGCTTGTTTCATGGCAACGATGAAAAACTGTTTTTT. Encoded protein: CASSLFHGNDEKLFF.

At least ten counts were recorded for this clone. The J gene is TRBJ1-2, the V gene TRBV27, with D possibly being TRBD1 (5 bases). This CDR3 is built from 17 residues. Germline CDR1 and CDR2: MNHEY and SMNVEV (reference sequence). Trimming stripped 4 bases from V and 5 bases from J, with 23 bases between. CDR3: CASSSHPLGGVAYGYTF. The CDR3, as DNA: TGTGCCAGCAGTTCCCATCCCCTCGGGGGGGTGGCTTATGGCTACACCTTC.

J is TRBJ1-5 and V is TRBV5-1, with D uncertain. Germline-derived CDR1 and CDR2 are SGHRS and YFSETQ. The CDR3 is 13 amino acids. V was clipped by 0 bases and J by 4 bases, with 5 bases between them. The CDR3 protein is CASSLEENQPQHF. The CDR3 DNA is TGCGCCAGCAGCTTGGAAGAGAATCAGCCCCAGCATTTT.

The count of this clone is one. The genes are TRBV20-1 and TRBJ1-6; TRBD1 might be the D (6 bases). The germline gives CDR1 DFQATT, CDR2 SNEGSKA (reference sequence). The CDR3 has 17 residues. V was cut by 3 bases and J by 9 bases, with 24 bases left in between. CDR3 sequence (DNA): TGCAGTGCTAGTTCCAGGGGAAGGAGTATTCAGAGTTCACCCCTCCACTTT. Residues: CSASSRGRSIQSSPLHF.

The rearrangement uses TRBV9 and TRBJ1-2, with 8 bases aligning to TRBD1. J was trimmed by 8 bases and V by 3 bases; bases with no gene match: 21. CDR3 length equals 18 residues. Per germline, CDR1 SGDLS and CDR2 YYNGEE. CDR3 sequence: CASSEDLDREGSWGGYTF. CDR3 DNA sequence: TGTGCCAGCAGCGAGGACCTGGACAGGGAGGGATCGTGGGGGGGCTACACCTTC.

This chain uses TRBV21-1 with TRBJ1-6; the table assigns TRBD1, which was not confirmed against the DNA. TRBV21-1 is flagged as a pseudogene. The CDR3 is made up of 15 amino acids. In nucleotides, the CDR3 is TGTGCCAGCCACCTCGGGGGACAGCGAAATTCACCCCTCCACTTT. As protein: CASHLGGQRNSPLHF.

The J gene is TRBJ1-5, the V gene TRBV6-4; TRBD1 matches 8 bases. The J segment lost 5 bases and the V segment lost 5 bases, leaving 5 bases of the junction unmatched. The CDR3 runs to 14 residues. Germline lookup yields CDR1 MRHNA and CDR2 SNTAGT. CDR3 region: CASSFTGGDQPQHF. The DNA for the CDR3 is TGTGCCAGCAGTTTTACAGGGGGGGATCAGCCCCAGCATTTT.

The chain recombines TRBV3-1 (or the pseudogene TRBV3-2) with TRBJ2-3, with no clear D. Trimming removed 0 bases at V and 7 bases at J, with 11 bases between. Germline CDR1 reads LGHDT; CDR2 reads YNNKEL (reference sequence). The CDR3 is made up of 14 amino acids. The CDR3 region is CASSQEERIHTQYF. The CDR3 DNA reads TGTGCCAGCAGCCAAGAGGAGCGTATCCATACGCAGTATTTT.

CDR3: CASRGENYGYTF. Written as DNA, the CDR3 is TGTGCCAGCAGAGGGGAAAACTATGGCTACACCTTC. V gene TRBV6-5 combines with J gene TRBJ1-2; tentatively, D is TRBD1 (5 bases). The CDR3 has 12 amino acids. Looked up from germline, CDR1 is MNHEY and CDR2 is SVGAGI. With 6 bases removed from V and 2 bases from J, the gap between germline ends came to 7 bases.

The chain recombines TRBV3-1 (or the pseudogene TRBV3-2) with TRBJ2-5; 7 nucleotides line up with TRBD2. V lost 4 bases to trimming and J lost 5 bases; unmatched junction nucleotides: 16. CDR1 LGHDT and CDR2 YNNKEL come from the germline V gene (reference sequence). The CDR3 runs to 17 residues. The CDR3 nucleotides read TGTGCCAGCAGCCCCCTCAGGTCTAGCGGTTTCGGCGAGACCCAGTACTTC. Residues: CASSPLRSSGFGETQYF.

This chain joins TRBV2 and TRBJ2-7, with a tentative D call TRBD2 (6 bases). Germline CDR1 SNHLY, CDR2 FYNNEI. The CDR3 sequence is 16 residues long. V lost 2 bases to trimming and J lost 0 bases, with 14 bases between them. The CDR3 here is CASSESSGTGSYEQYF. The DNA of the CDR3 is TGTGCCAGCAGTGAAAGTTCGGGGACTGGCTCCTACGAGCAGTACTTC.

This rearrangement joins TRBV19 to TRBJ1-3; D gene uncertain. Germline lookup yields CDR1 LNHDA and CDR2 SQIVND (reference sequence). V dropped 6 bases and J dropped 3 bases, with 12 bases sitting between them. The CDR3 consists of 14 residues. The CDR3 nucleotides read TGTGCCAGTAGCCGGGGAGGCCTTGGAAACACCATATATTTT. Its translation: CASSRGGLGNTIYF.

This clone was seen a few times. The gene calls are TRBV6-6 and TRBJ2-3, with 7 bases lining up with TRBD1. The CDR3 spans 13 residues. Unmatched junction bases numbered 0, after V lost 5 bases and J lost 1 base. CDR1 is MNHNY, CDR2 SVGAGI, per germline (reference sequence). CDR3 nucleotides: TGTGCCAGCAGTGGACAGGGCACAGATACGCAGTATTTT. As protein: CASSGQGTDTQYF.

This chain connects TRBV10-2 to TRBJ1-2; TRBD1 matches 10 bases. V shed 6 bases and J 7 bases; nucleotides not matched to a gene: 8. CDR1 is WSHSY, CDR2 SAAADI, per germline. The CDR3 has 14 residues. The CDR3 loop reads CASRTGGNSLGYTF. CDR3 bases: TGCGCCAGCAGGACAGGGGGCAATAGTCTTGGCTACACCTTC.

V and J are TRBV4-2 and TRBJ1-6; TRBD1 might be the D (6 bases). Trimming removed 1 base at V and 7 bases at J, with 14 bases between. CDR1 is LGHNA, CDR2 YNFKEQ, per germline. This CDR3 has 16 amino acids. The CDR3, as DNA: TGTGCCAGCAGCCAAGCCCAGGGGCATACCAATTCACCCCTCCACTTT. This codes for CASSQAQGHTNSPLHF.

CDR3 coding DNA: TGTGCCAGCAGCTTAATGAGTTTTACTAATGAAAAACTGTTTTTT. It codes for CASSLMSFTNEKLFF. V is TRBV5-5 and J is TRBJ1-4; D not certain. Germline loops: CDR1 SGHKS, CDR2 YYEKEE (reference sequence). CDR3 length: 15 residues. V was clipped by 2 bases and J by 2 bases, with 10 bases between them.

This clone occurred once. This chain links TRBV4-1 with TRBJ2-7, with TRBD2 identical over 10 bases. V gave up 4 bases and J gave up 1 base; unmatched junction bases: 13. Germline lookup yields CDR1 MGHRA and CDR2 YSYEKL. This CDR3 region has 18 residues. Here the CDR3 reads CASSPPTSLAGGSYEQYF. The CDR3, as DNA: TGCGCCAGCAGCCCCCCTACTAGTTTAGCGGGAGGATCCTACGAGCAGTACTTC.

The chain recombines TRBV27 with TRBJ1-4, with 7 bases aligning to TRBD1. Losses at the gene ends were 3 bases for V and 10 bases for J; bases not matched to a gene: 8. The CDR3 spans 14 residues. Germline lookup yields CDR1 MNHEY and CDR2 SMNVEV (reference sequence). In DNA, the CDR3 is TGTGCCAGCAGTTTGGGGCAGGGGGTTGGAAAACTGTTTTTT. This translates into CASSLGQGVGKLFF.

The table lists this clone with a few counts. This chain uses TRBV28 with TRBJ1-5; D is undetermined. Germline CDR1 and CDR2: MDHEN and SYDVKM. The germline V and J ends were trimmed by 8 bases and 5 bases, with 4 bases remaining between them. The CDR3 sequence is 10 residues long. The DNA for the CDR3 is TGTGCCAGCTATGATCAGCCCCAGCATTTT. This encodes CASYDQPQHF.

This clone was seen only once. The J gene is TRBJ1-2, the V gene TRBV28; D not resolved. Germline values: CDR1 MDHEN, CDR2 SYDVKM. V was cut by 3 bases and J by 0 bases, with 11 bases left in between. This CDR3 is 15 amino acids long. The CDR3 DNA is TGTGCCAGCAGTTTGGCCCTAGGCCCTAACTATGGCTACACCTTC. Its protein is CASSLALGPNYGYTF.